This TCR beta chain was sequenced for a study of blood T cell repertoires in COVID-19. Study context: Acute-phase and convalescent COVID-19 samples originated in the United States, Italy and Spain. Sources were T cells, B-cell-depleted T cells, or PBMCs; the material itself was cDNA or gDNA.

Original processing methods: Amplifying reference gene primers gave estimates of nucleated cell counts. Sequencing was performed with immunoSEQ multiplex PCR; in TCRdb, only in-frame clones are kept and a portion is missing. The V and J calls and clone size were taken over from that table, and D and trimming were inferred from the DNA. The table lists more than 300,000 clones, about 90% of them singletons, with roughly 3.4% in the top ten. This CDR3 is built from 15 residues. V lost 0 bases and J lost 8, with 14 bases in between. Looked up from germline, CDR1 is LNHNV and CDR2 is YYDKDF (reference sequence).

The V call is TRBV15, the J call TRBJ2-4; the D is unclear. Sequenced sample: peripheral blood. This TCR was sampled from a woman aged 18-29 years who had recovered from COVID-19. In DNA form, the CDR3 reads TGTGCCACCAGCAGAGATAGAGGAAGTGTGGACATTCAGTACTTC. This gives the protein CATSRDRGSVDIQYF.